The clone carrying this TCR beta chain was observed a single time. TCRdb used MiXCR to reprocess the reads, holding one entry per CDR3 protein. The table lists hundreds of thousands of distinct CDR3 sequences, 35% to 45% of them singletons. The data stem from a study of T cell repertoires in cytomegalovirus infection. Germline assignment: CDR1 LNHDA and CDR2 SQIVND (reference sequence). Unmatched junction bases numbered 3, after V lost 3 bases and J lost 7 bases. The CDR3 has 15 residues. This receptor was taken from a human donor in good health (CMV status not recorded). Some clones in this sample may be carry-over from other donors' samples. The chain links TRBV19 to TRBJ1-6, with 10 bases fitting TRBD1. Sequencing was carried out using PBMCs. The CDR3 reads CASSISGQGNSPLHF. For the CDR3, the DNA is TGTGCCAGTAGTATCTCGGGACAGGGGAATTCACCCCTCCACTTT.